These T cell receptor beta chains were read from a single sample in a study of read filtering for tumor transcriptome and immune sequencing. Each CDR3 protein is one row after TCRdb ran MiXCR on the reads. Here the sample spans under 40,000 distinct CDR3 sequences, 12% to 15% being singletons. The sample consisted of a population of CD138-negative cells sorted from bone marrow. Receptors originate from a donor at least 40 years old with multiple myeloma. The CDR3 runs from the conserved cysteine through the conserved F or W. Fields, in order: D gene, clone size, V gene, J gene, CDR3 DNA, CDR3 protein. The D gene is left open where the match is weak. Size is stated for part of the rows, as once, few or many counts, or as a class when the clone is expanded.

.	many	TRBV29-1	TRBJ1-1	TGCAGCGTCTACACCAAACCAGCTTTCTTT	CSVYTKPAFF
TRBD1	.	TRBV29-1	TRBJ1-1	TGCAGCGTTTTATTACAGGGGCATGAGCGTGCTTTCTTT	CSVLLQGHERAFF
.	many	TRBV7-2	TRBJ2-3	TGTGCCAGCAGCTTAATGATCTCAGATACGCAGTATTTT	CASSLMISDTQYF
.	many	TRBV20-1	TRBJ2-7	TGCAGTGCTAGAGCCGGACGGGCCATGACCTACGAGCAGTACTTC	CSARAGRAMTYEQYF
.	many	TRBV10-3	TRBJ1-4	TGTGCCATCAGTGATCAGGGCAGCACCAATGAAAAACTGTTTTTT	CAISDQGSTNEKLFF
.	.	TRBV20-1	TRBJ1-4	TGCAGTACTAGAGGGTCAACTAATGAAAAACGGTTTTTT	CSTRGSTNEKRFF
.	.	TRBV20-1	TRBJ2-7	TGCAGCGCTAGAAAAGACGACTACGAGCAGTACTTC	CSARKDDYEQYF
TRBD1	many	TRBV27	TRBJ2-7	TGTGCCAGCAGTGGACAGGGGTCCTCCTACGAGCAGTACTTC	CASSGQGSSYEQYF
TRBD1	many	TRBV9	TRBJ2-2	TGTGCCAGCAGCGCTTGGCAGGGGGCTGACGGGGAGCTGTTTTTT	CASSAWQGADGELFF
.	many	TRBV7-2	TRBJ1-3	TGTGCCAGCAGCTTGGGGCTGATCGACTCTGGAAACACCATATATTTT	CASSLGLIDSGNTIYF
.	many	TRBV20-1	TRBJ1-5	TGCAGTGCTCTCCTCCTCGGTAGGGTTAACAATCAGCCCCAGCATTTT	CSALLLGRVNNQPQHF
TRBD2	medium-sized	TRBV9	TRBJ2-1	TGTGCCAGCAGCGTATATGCTAGCGGGGGGACCTACAATGAGCAGTTCTTC	CASSVYASGGTYNEQFF
TRBD1	many	TRBV11-2	TRBJ2-1	TGTGCCAGCAGCTTCCGACAGGGAAGCTCCTACAATGAGCAGTTCTTC	CASSFRQGSSYNEQFF
TRBD1	many	TRBV25-1	TRBJ2-7	TGTGCCAGCAGCGACTACCGGGACAGTCCATACGAGCAGTACTTC	CASSDYRDSPYEQYF
TRBD1	many	TRBV7-3	TRBJ2-2	TGTGCCAGCAGCCCGGGACAGTACACCGGGGAGCTGTTTTTT	CASSPGQYTGELFF
TRBD1	many	TRBV5-5	TRBJ1-1	TGTGCCAGCAGCTTGCTAGGGACAGGGGGCCTTACTGAAGCTTTCTTT	CASSLLGTGGLTEAFF
.	.	TRBV12-3/TRBV12-4	TRBJ1-1	TGTGCCACCGAGGACGGCTTCAACACTGATGCTTTCTTT	CATEDGFNTDAFF
TRBD1	.	TRBV18	TRBJ1-5	TGTGACGGCTCATCCGGGACAGGGTTTGAGCAACCCCAGCATTTT	CDGSSGTGFEQPQHF
TRBD1	.	TRBV5-1	TRBJ1-1	TGCGCCAGCAGCCCGGGGACAGGGTTCTCTCCACGCCGTGGCCTTGCTCTCTTT	CASSPGTGFSPRRGLALF
.	many	TRBV23-1	TRBJ2-3	TGCGCCAGCAGTCGAGGGGGACGTAAGAGCACAGATACGCAGTATTTT	CASSRGGRKSTDTQYF
TRBD1	many	TRBV7-6	TRBJ2-6	TGTGCCAGCAGCTCGACAGGGTCTGGGGCCAACGTCCTGACTTTC	CASSSTGSGANVLTF
.	many	TRBV7-9	TRBJ1-2	TGTGCCAGCAGCTTAGTTGTTTCTAACTATGGCTACACCTTC	CASSLVVSNYGYTF
.	few	TRBV29-1	TRBJ2-7	TGCAGCGTCCGACAGGGAGGGAGCGAGCAGTACTTC	CSVRQGGSEQYF
.	many	TRBV6-6	TRBJ1-3	TGTGCCAGCAGTTACGAAAACACCATATATTTT	CASSYENTIYF
TRBD1	many	TRBV6-1	TRBJ2-7	TGTGCCAGCAGTCTTGACCCCGGGACAGGGAACGAGCAGTACTTC	CASSLDPGTGNEQYF
.	medium-sized	TRBV5-1	TRBJ2-1	TGCGCCAGCAGCCGAGGATCCAATGAGCAGTTCTTC	CASSRGSNEQFF
.	many	TRBV10-3	TRBJ1-3	TGTGCCATCAGGAGGGATTTTTCTGGAAACACCATATATTTT	CAIRRDFSGNTIYF
TRBD2	many	TRBV4-3	TRBJ2-1	TGCGCCAGCAGCCAAGATCATCTAGCGGGATCTGAGCAGTTCTTC	CASSQDHLAGSEQFF
.	many	TRBV6-2/TRBV6-3	TRBJ2-2	TGTGCCAGCAGTTACGGGAGCCAGAACACCGGGGAGCTGTTTTTT	CASSYGSQNTGELFF
.	many	TRBV5-6	TRBJ2-3	TGTGCCAGCAGGATCCTGGGGAGGTACACAGATACGCAGTATTTT	CASRILGRYTDTQYF
.	many	TRBV20-1	TRBJ1-1	TGCAGTGCTACCTCGGGCGTACAGGCTGAAGCTTTCTTT	CSATSGVQAEAFF
.	.	TRBV29-1	TRBJ1-1	TGCAGCGTTGCCCGACAGGAGAACACTGAAGCTTTCTTT	CSVARQENTEAFF
.	many	TRBV4-3	TRBJ1-2	TGCGCCAGCAGCCAAGATATTCACGGCAGCTATGGCTACACCTTC	CASSQDIHGSYGYTF
TRBD2	few	TRBV7-2	TRBJ2-1	TGTGCCAGCAGCTCGGGACTAGCGGGGTACAATGAGCAGTTCTTC	CASSSGLAGYNEQFF
TRBD1	many	TRBV7-6	TRBJ2-5	TGTGCCAGCACCCTCAGGACAGGCGGGGAGACCCAGTACTTC	CASTLRTGGETQYF
TRBD2	.	TRBV4-1	TRBJ2-5	TGCGCCAGCAGCCATCCAGGACTAGCGGGGGGGCCAGGGCAAGAGACCCAGTACTTC	CASSHPGLAGGPGQETQYF
.	.	TRBV20-1	TRBJ2-3	TGCAGTGCCCCGCTAGGGGATACGCAGTATTTT	CSAPLGDTQYF
.	many	TRBV15	TRBJ2-3	TGTGCCACCAGCAGAGAAGCCGGGGGCAGAGATACGCAGTATTTT	CATSREAGGRDTQYF
.	many	TRBV6-5	TRBJ1-1	TGTGCCAGCAGTTACTCGGGGGGCACTGAAGCTTTCTTT	CASSYSGGTEAFF
.	many	TRBV5-6	TRBJ2-7	TGTGCCAGCAACACATGGGGCTTTACCGGCGAGCAGTACTTC	CASNTWGFTGEQYF
.	many	TRBV7-2	TRBJ1-1	TGTGCCAGCAGCGCACCCGGGAGTTACACTGAAGCTTTCTTT	CASSAPGSYTEAFF
.	many	TRBV7-2	TRBJ2-5	TGTGCCAGCAGCTCCCAGGGGCTTGAAGAGACCCAGTACTTC	CASSSQGLEETQYF
.	many	TRBV5-6	TRBJ1-6	TGTGCCAGCAGCTCCGGGGGAGGGCGAATAGATTCACCCCTCCACTTT	CASSSGGGRIDSPLHF
.	.	TRBV10-3	TRBJ2-7	TGTGCCATCAGTGAGTCGGGGAAAAGGGACTACGAGCAGTACTTC	CAISESGKRDYEQYF
TRBD1	many	TRBV7-9	TRBJ2-5	TGTGCCAGCAGCTCCTCGACAGGGACGGAGACCCAGTACTTC	CASSSSTGTETQYF
.	.	TRBV5-8	TRBJ2-6	TGTGCCAGCAGCTTGGCCATAGGGGCGACGTCTGGGGCCAACGTCCTGACTTTC	CASSLAIGATSGANVLTF
.	many	TRBV7-8	TRBJ1-4	TGTGCCAGCAGCTCCCACCGGTTTCCAACTAATGAAAAACTGTTTTTT	CASSSHRFPTNEKLFF
TRBD2	many	TRBV11-2	TRBJ2-1	TGTGCCAGCAGCCCTCTAGCGGGGGGAGTCAATGAGCAGTTCTTC	CASSPLAGGVNEQFF
TRBD2	many	TRBV6-5	TRBJ2-3	TGTGCCAGCAGTCCCAGACTAGCGGAGTTAGATACGCAGTATTTT	CASSPRLAELDTQYF
.	.	TRBV10-1	TRBJ1-4	TGCGCCAGCAGTCCAGGTGTAAGCGAAAAACTGTTTTTT	CASSPGVSEKLFF
.	many	TRBV20-1	TRBJ1-1	TGCAGTGCTAGCCGGGGGGGCACTGAAGCTTTCTTT	CSASRGGTEAFF
TRBD1	many	TRBV20-1	TRBJ1-5	TGCAGTGCTAGACGACCCGGGACAGGGGATCAGCCCCAGCATTTT	CSARRPGTGDQPQHF
.	many	TRBV5-6	TRBJ2-1	TGTGCCAGCAGCTTAGGGTCAACCAGGTACCATGAGCAGTTCTTC	CASSLGSTRYHEQFF
.	.	TRBV7-3	TRBJ2-1	TGTGCCAGCAGCTTAAGGGTCGGGTCCTCCTACAATGAGCAGTCCTTC	CASSLRVGSSYNEQSF
.	many	TRBV5-1	TRBJ2-1	TGCGCCAGCAGCCGGGAAAACTACAATGAGCAGTTCTTC	CASSRENYNEQFF
TRBD2	few	TRBV12-3/TRBV12-4	TRBJ2-3	TGTGCCAGCAGTGTTACCGGGACTAGCGCAGATACGCAGTATTTT	CASSVTGTSADTQYF
TRBD1	many	TRBV5-1	TRBJ2-1	TGCGCCAGCAGCTTTCCGACAGGGGTAAGCTCCTACAATGAGCAGTTCTTC	CASSFPTGVSSYNEQFF
TRBD1	many	TRBV6-4	TRBJ2-6	TGTGCCAGAGAAGACCGGGACAGGGCTCCCTCTGGGGCCAACGTCCTGACTTTC	CAREDRDRAPSGANVLTF
TRBD2	many	TRBV4-2	TRBJ2-5	TGTGCCAGCAGCCAAGAAGCGGGGACTCAAGAGACCCAGTACTTC	CASSQEAGTQETQYF